One T cell receptor (beta chain) is described in this entry. CDR3 length: 15 residues. V trimming: 0 bases; J trimming: 1 base; junction bases outside the gene matches: 3. Germline CDR1 is SGHNT and CDR2 is YYREEE (reference sequence). This specimen belongs to a study of blood T cell repertoires in COVID-19. Across the study: The samples span acute and convalescent COVID-19 from the United States, Italy and Spain. PBMCs, B-cell-depleted T cells, or T cells provided the cDNA or gDNA that made up the material.

Authors' data handling: Amplification of reference gene primers was used by the study to estimate nucleated cell counts. Sequenced by immunoSEQ multiplex PCR; TCRdb stores in-frame clones only, minus some. V, J and clone size reflect that table, while D and trimming were determined from the DNA. Of fewer than 40,000 clones detected, 90% appear once; the ten largest clones hold more than 9.5%. The sample taken for sequencing was peripheral blood. This receptor was identified in a human donor in a cohort sampled during active COVID-19. The chain recombines TRBV5-4 with TRBJ1-1, with 7 bases identical to TRBD1. CDR3 DNA sequence: TGTGCCAGCAGCTTGGGACAGGGTTGGAACACTGAAGCTTTCTTT. Protein: CASSLGQGWNTEAFF.